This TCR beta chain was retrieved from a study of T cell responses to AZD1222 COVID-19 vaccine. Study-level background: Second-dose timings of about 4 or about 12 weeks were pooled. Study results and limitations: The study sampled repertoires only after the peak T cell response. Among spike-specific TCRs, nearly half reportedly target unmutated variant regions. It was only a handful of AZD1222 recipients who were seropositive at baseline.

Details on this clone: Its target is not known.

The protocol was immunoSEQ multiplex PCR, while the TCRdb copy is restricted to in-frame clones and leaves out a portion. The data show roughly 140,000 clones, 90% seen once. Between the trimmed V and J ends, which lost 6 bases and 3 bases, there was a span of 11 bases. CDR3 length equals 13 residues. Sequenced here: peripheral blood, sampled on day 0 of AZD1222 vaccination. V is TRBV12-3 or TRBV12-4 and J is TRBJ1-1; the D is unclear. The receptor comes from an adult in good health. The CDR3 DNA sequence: TGTGCCAGCAGGGAGCTGTCCTACACTGAAGCTTTCTTT. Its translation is CASRELSYTEAFF.